Sequencing of this TCR beta chain was carried out in a study of blood T cell repertoires in COVID-19. Whole-study context: COVID-19 samples, acute and convalescent, were from the United States, Italy and Spain. In each case, the material was cDNA or gDNA derived from T cells, B-cell-depleted T cells, or PBMCs.

In the original processing: Reference gene primer amplification gave nucleated cell count estimates. TCRdb keeps only in-frame clones here, not all; method: immunoSEQ multiplex PCR. V, J and clone size are taken as reported in that table, and D and trimming were inferred from the DNA itself. There are tens of thousands of clones in the sample; roughly nine tenths occur only once, and 2.7% lies in the top ten. This CDR3 is 18 amino acids long. Germline CDR1 is MNHEY and CDR2 is SMNVEV (reference sequence). Trimming pared 3 bases from V and 0 bases from J, leaving 15 bases between. Sequencing was done on a sample of peripheral blood. The sequence was collected from a man between 45 and 60 years old with acute or convalescent COVID-19. The gene calls are TRBV27 and TRBJ2-6; tentatively, D is TRBD2 (5 bases). CDR3 DNA: TGTGCCAGCAGTTTGAATCGGAGAGGGAGCTCTGGGGCCAACGTCCTGACTTTC. It is translated as CASSLNRRGSSGANVLTF.